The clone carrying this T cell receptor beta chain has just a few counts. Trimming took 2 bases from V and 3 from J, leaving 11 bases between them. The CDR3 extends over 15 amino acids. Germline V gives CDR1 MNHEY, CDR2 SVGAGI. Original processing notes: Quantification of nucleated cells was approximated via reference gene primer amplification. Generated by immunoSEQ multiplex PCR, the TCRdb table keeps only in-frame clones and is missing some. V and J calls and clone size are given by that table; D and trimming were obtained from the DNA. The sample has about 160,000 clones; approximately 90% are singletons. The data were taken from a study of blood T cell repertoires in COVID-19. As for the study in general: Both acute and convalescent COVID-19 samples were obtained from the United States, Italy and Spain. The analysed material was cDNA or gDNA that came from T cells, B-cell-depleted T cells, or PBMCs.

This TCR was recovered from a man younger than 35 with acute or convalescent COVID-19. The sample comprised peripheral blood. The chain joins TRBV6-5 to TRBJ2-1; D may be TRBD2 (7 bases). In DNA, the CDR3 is TGTGCCAGCAGTTACCGGGGGGCGGGCTACAATGAGCAGTTCTTC. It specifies CASSYRGAGYNEQFF.